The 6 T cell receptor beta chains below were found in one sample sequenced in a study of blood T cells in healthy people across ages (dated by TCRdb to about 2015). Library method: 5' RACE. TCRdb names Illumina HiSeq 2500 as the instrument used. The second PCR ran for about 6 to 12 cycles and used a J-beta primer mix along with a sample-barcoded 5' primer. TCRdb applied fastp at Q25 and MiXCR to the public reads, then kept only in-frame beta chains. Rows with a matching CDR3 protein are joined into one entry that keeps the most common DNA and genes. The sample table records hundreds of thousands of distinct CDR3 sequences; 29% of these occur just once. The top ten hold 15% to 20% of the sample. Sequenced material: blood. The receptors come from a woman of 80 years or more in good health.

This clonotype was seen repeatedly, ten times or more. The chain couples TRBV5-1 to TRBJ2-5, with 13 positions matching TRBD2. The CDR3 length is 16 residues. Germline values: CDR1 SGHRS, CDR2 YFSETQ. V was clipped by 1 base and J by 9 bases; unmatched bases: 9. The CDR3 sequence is CASSLILAGGQSPQYF. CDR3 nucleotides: TGCGCCAGCAGCTTGATACTAGCGGGGGGGCAGTCACCCCAGTACTTC.

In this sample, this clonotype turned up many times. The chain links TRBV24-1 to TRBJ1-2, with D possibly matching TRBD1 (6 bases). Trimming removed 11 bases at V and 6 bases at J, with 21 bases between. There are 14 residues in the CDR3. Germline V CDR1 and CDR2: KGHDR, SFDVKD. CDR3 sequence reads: CAIDTGIGGNGYTF. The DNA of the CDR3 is TGTGCCATAGACACAGGGATAGGCGGCAATGGCTACACCTTC.

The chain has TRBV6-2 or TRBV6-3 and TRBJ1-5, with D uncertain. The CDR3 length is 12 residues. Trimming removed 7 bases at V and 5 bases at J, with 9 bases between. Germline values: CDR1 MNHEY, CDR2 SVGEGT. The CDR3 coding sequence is TGTGCCAGCAACAAGGACGATCAGCCCCAGCATTTT. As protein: CASNKDDQPQHF.

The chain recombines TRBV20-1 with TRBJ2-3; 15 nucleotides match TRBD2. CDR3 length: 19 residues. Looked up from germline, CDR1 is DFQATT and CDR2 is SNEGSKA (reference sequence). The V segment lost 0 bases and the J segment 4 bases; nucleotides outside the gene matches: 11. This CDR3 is CSARDLGGTSGGIPDTQYF. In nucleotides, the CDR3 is TGCAGTGCTAGAGATCTCGGGGGGACTAGCGGGGGGATCCCAGATACGCAGTATTTT.

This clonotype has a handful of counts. In nucleotides, the CDR3 is TGTGCCAGCAGCGCTACGACAGGGCTCGGTGGCTACACCTTC. Residues: CASSATTGLGGYTF. The chain uses TRBV11-3 and TRBJ1-2; 7 nucleotides line up with TRBD1. V lost 5 bases and J lost 7; bases outside the gene matches: 10. CDR1 is SGHNT and CDR2 is YENEEA in the germline V gene. The CDR3 extends over 14 amino acids. Full variable domain (remainder filled in from reference TRBV11-3 and TRBJ1-2): EAGVVQSPRYKIIEKKQPVAFWCNPISGHNTLYWYLQNLGQGPELLIRYENEEAVDDSQLPKDRFSAERLKGVDSTLKIQPAELGDSAVYLCASSATTGLGGYTFGSGTRLTVV.

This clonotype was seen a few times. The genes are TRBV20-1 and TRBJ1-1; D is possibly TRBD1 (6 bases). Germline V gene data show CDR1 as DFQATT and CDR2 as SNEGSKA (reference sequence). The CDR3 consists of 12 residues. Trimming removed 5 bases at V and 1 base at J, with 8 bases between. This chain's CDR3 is CSAGGQNTEAFF. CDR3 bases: TGCAGTGCTGGGGGACAGAACACTGAAGCTTTCTTT.